The entry below gives a single TCR beta chain sequence along with its context. Its antigen is unknown. The sample holds no much larger clone one base away, and base qualities are not on file. Using bias-controlled multiplex PCR with the immunoSEQ v3 hsTCRB kit, the TCR beta CDR3 regions were amplified from genomic DNA. TCR libraries were sequenced on an Illumina NextSeq 500 to 2 million to 2.5 million read pairs for survey level or roughly 4.5-6 million for deep level. In the source study's methods: The immunoSEQ Analyzer software assigned V, D and J genes, filtered out non-productive sequences, and reported clonality. Repertoires were compared by productive Simpson clonality and by the Morisita overlap index of productive TRB rearrangements between infused TIL and blood. The absolute count of a clonotype in blood was estimated by multiplying the lymphocyte count by the CD3+ fraction and by the productive frequency of the clone. The clones in this table, taken by TCRdb from immuneACCESS, are in-frame only. Not every clone is retained; where verified, under half of the shortfall comes from an unresolved V gene, and the cause of the rest is unknown. From that table come the V and J calls and clone size; the DNA was used to work out D and trimming. This sample is represented by about 17,000 clones; about 80% of them were singletons. 7.4% of the sample rests with the top ten.

These data come from a study of TIL therapy for anti-PD-1-resistant metastatic lung cancer (dated by TCRdb to 2020 to 2022). The study in broad terms: Tumors were collected before any PD-1/PD-L1 blockade, after which patients were given nivolumab, and patients who progressed were given lymphodepletion, an infusion of expanded TIL and IL-2. Enrolled patients had a median age of about 53 years (range roughly 38-75) and a median tumor PD-L1 proportion score of roughly 6%. Most of the cohort had lung adenocarcinoma, including a handful of EGFR-mutant tumors and two ALK-rearranged tumors, and half of the patients were either current or former smokers. Across the cohort, whole-exome sequencing showed a median non-synonymous tumor mutation burden of more than 1.3 mutations per megabase. T cell receptor beta sequencing of tumor and peripheral blood was used to follow clonotypes across the tumor, the expanded TIL product and serial blood samples.

Its CDR3 holds 15 amino acids, cysteine through phenylalanine. The retained sequence is limited to the CDR3, 45 bases, with the frame set at the first base. As encoded in the germline V gene, CDR1 is SNHLY while CDR2 is FYNNEI. Relative to germline, V is 3 bases shorter and J is 0 bases shorter, with 8 bases between their ends. Findings and caveats that apply to the study as a whole: Generalizability was limited because the cohort was highly selected, with more treatment-naive, never-smoker and oncogene-addicted patients included than is typical. The study protocol defined all tumor marker inferences as exploratory. The baseline peripheral repertoire was partially replaced by infused TIL clonotypes, which then decayed over months, and persistence showed no apparent association with response.

The time point label of this sample denotes: pre-treatment sample, taken before nivolumab and TIL therapy. Adults with stage 4 NSCLC were enrolled from 2017 to early 2020 in a dual-center phase I trial. The samples were drawn from an open-label, single-arm phase I trial testing tumor-infiltrating lymphocyte therapy combined with nivolumab in advanced non-small cell lung cancer. Blood mononuclear cells from EDTA tubes were separated on a Ficoll gradient and snap-frozen as pellets, and DNA was extracted from the cells using a Qiagen mini-prep kit. The sequence links TRBV2 to TRBJ1-4, with the D gene not clear enough to name. Sequencing was performed on blood, taken at baseline. The TCR sequence derives from a person aged 30 to 80 with non-small cell lung cancer. The bases are TGTGCCAGCAGTGATCAGGTTACAACTAATGAAAAACTGTTTTTT. It translates to CASSDQVTTNEKLFF.